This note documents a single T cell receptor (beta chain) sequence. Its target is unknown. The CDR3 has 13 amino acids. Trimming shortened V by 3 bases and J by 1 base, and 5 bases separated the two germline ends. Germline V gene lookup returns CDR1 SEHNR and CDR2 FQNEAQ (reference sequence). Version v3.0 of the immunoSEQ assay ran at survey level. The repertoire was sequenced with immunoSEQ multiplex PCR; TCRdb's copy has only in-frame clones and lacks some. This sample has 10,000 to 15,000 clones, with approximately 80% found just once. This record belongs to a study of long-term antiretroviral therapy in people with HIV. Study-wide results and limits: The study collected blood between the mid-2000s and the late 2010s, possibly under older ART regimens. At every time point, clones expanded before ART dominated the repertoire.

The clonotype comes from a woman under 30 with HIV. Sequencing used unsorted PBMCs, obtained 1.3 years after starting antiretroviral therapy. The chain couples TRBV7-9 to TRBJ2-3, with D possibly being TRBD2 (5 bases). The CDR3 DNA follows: TGTGCCAGCAGCTTGGAGGGCACAGATACGCAGTATTTT. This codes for CASSLEGTDTQYF.